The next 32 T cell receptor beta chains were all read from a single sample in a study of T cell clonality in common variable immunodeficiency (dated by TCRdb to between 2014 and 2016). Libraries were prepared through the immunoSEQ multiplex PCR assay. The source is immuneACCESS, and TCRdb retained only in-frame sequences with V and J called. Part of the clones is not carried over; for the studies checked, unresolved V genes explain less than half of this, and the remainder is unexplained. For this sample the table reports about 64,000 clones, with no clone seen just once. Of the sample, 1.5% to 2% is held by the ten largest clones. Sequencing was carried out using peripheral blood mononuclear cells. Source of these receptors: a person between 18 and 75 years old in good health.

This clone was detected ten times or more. Incomplete CDR3 DNA: TGCAGTGCTCTTACCGGGACTAGCGGCTACAATGAG. Amino acids: CSALTGTSGYNE. The full CDR3 sequence reads CSALTGTSGYNEQFF. The chain employs TRBV20-1 and TRBJ2-1, with 11 bases lining up with TRBD2. The read comes to an end 3 residues before the CDR3 does, leaving the germline J gene to fill in the end. This CDR3 is 15 amino acids long. V shed 5 bases, J shed 3 bases, and the junction held 6 bases outside the gene matches. Germline CDR1 reads DFQATT; CDR2 reads SNEGSKA (reference sequence).

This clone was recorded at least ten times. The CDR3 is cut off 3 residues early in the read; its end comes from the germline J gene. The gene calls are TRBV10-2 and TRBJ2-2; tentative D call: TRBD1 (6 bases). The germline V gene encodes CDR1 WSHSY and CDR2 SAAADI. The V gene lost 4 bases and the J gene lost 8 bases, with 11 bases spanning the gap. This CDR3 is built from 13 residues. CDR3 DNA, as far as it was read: TGCGCCAGCAGTGGGACGACAGGAGGGGAG. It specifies CASSGTTGGE. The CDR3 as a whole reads CASSGTTGGELFF.

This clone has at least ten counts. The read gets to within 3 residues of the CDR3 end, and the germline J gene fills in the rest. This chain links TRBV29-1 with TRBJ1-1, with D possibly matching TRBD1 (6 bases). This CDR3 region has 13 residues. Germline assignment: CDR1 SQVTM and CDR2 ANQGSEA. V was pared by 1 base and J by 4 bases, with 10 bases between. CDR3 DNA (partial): TGCAGCGTTGAAGGGGGCAGGGGCACTGAA. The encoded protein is CSVEGGRGTE. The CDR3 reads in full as CSVEGGRGTEAFF.

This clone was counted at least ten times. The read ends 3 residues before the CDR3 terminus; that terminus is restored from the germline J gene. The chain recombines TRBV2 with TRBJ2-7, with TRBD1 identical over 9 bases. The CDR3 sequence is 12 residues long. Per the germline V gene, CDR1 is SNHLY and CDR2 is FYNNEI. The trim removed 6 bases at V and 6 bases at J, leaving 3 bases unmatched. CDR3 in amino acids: CASRGTGIEQYF. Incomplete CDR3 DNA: TGTGCCAGCAGAGGGACAGGGATCGAG.

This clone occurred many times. The DNA read from the CDR3 is TGTGCCAGTAGCGTAGGGGGTGACTATGGC. The encoded protein is CASSVGGDYG. The complete CDR3 protein is CASSVGGDYGYTF. This sequence joins TRBV19 and TRBJ1-2; weak D call: TRBD1 (6 bases). The CDR3 end falls 3 residues outside the read, so it is completed with the germline J gene. This CDR3 is built from 13 residues. The V gene's germline CDR1 is LNHDA and CDR2 SQIVND (reference sequence). V dropped 6 bases and J dropped 3 bases, with 11 bases sitting between them.

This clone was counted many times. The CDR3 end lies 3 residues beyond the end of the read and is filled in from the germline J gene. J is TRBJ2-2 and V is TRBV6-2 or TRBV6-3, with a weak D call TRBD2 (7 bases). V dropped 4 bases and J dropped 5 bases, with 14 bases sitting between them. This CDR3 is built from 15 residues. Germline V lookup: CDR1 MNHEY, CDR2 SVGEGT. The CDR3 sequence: CASSWGGAWTGELFF. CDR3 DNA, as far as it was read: TGTGCCAGCAGTTGGGGGGGGGCATGGACCGGGGAG.

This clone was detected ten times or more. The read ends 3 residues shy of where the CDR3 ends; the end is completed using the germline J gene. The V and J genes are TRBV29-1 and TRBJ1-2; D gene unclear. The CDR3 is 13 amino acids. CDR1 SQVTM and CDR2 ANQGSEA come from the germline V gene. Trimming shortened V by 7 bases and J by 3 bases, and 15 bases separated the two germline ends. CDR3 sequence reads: CSAQTSEDYGYTF. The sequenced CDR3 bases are TGCAGCGCTCAGACATCAGAGGACTATGGC.

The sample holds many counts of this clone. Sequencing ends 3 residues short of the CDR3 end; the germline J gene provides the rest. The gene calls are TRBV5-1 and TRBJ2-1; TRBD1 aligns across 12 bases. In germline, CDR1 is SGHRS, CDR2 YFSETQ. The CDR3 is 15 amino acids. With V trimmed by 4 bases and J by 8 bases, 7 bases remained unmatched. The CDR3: CASSQGQGAGDEQFF. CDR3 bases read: TGCGCCAGCAGCCAGGGACAGGGGGCAGGCGATGAG.

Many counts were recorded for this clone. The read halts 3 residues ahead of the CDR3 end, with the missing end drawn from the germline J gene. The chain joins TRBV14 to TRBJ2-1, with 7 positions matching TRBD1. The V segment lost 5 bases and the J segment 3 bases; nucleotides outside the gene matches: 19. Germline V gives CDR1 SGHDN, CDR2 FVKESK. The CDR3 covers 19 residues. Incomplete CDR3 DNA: TGTGCCAGCAGCGGGTTAGACAGGGTAGGAGAACTACGCTACAATGAG. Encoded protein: CASSGLDRVGELRYNE. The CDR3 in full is CASSGLDRVGELRYNEQFF.

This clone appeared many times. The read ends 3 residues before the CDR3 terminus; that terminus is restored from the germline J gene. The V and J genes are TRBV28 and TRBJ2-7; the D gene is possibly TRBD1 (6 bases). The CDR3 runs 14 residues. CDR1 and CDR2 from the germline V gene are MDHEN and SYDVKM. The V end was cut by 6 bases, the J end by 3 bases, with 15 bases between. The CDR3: CASSTYRDHYEQYF. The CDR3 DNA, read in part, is TGTGCCAGCAGCACGTACAGGGACCACTACGAG.

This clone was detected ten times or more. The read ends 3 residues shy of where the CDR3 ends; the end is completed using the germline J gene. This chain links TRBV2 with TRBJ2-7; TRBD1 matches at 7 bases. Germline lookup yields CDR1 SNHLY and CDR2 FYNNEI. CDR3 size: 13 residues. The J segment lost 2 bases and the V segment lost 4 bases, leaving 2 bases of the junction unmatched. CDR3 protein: CASSGQGPYEQYF. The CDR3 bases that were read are TGTGCCAGCAGTGGACAGGGCCCCTACGAG.

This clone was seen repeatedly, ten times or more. The CDR3 DNA, read in part, is TGTGCCAGCAGCTTGGGCGGGGCCGATCCGCCC. Its translation: CASSLGGADPP. The entire CDR3 protein is CASSLGGADPPQHF. The chain couples TRBV5-5 to TRBJ1-5, with D tentatively TRBD1 (5 bases). Coverage ceases 3 residues before the CDR3 finishes, and the germline J gene fills in the end. The length of the CDR3 is 14 residues. Germline CDR1 SGHKS, CDR2 YYEKEE (reference sequence). The V gene lost 0 bases and the J gene lost 9 bases, with 13 bases spanning the gap.

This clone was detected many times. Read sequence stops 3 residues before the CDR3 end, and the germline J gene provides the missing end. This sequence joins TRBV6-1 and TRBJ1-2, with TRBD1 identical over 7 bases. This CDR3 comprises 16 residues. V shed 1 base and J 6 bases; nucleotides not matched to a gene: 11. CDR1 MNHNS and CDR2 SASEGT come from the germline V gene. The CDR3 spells CASSEGGQANVNGYTF. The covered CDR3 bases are TGTGCCAGCAGTGAAGGTGGACAGGCTAATGTTAATGGC.

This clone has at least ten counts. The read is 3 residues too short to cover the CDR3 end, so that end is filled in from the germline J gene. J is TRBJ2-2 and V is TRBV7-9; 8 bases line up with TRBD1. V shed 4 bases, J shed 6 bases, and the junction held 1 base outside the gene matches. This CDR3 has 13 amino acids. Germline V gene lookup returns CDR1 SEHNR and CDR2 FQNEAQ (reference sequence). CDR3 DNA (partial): TGTGCCAGCAGCTCGACAGGGGCCGGGGAG. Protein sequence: CASSSTGAGE. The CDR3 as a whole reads CASSSTGAGELFF.

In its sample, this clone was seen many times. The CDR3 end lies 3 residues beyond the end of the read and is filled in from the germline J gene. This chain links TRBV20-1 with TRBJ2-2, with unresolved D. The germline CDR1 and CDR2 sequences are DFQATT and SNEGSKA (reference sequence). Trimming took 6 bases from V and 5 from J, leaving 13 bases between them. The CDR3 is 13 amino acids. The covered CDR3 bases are TGCAGTGCCTATCTAGGAGCAACCGGGGAG. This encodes CSAYLGATGE. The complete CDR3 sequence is CSAYLGATGELFF.

The CDR3 protein is CASSPTTRSSGNTIYF. The CDR3 DNA, read in part, is TGTGCCAGCTCACCAACGACTCGGAGCTCTGGAAACACC. This rearrangement joins TRBV18 to TRBJ1-3; D not resolved. From the germline J gene comes the end of the CDR3, since the read stops 3 residues before it. Germline-derived CDR1 and CDR2 are KGHSH and LQKENI. The CDR3 contains 16 residues. Trimming pared 2 bases from V and 0 bases from J, leaving 11 bases between. The full variable domain, completed using reference TRBV18 and TRBJ1-3, is NAGVMQNPRHLVRRRGQEARLRCSPMKGHSHVYWYRQLPEEGLKFMVYLQKENIIDESGMPKERFSAEFPKEGPSILRIQQVVRGDSAAYFCASSPTTRSSGNTIYFGEGSWLTVV.

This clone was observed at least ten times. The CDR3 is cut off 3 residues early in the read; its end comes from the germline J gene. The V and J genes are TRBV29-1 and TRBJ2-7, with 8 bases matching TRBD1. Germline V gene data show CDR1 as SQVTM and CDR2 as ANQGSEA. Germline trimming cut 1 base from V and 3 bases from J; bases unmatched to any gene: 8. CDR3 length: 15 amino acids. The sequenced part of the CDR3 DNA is TGCAGCGTTGAAGGTACTGGGACAGGAGACTACGAG. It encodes CSVEGTGTGDYE. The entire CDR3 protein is CSVEGTGTGDYEQYF.

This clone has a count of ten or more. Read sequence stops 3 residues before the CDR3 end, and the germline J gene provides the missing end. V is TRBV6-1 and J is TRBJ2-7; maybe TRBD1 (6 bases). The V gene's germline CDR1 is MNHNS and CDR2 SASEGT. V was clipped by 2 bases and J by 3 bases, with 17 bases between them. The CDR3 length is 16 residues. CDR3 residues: CASSEHVEQGGYEQYF. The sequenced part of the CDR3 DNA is TGTGCCAGCAGTGAACATGTGGAACAGGGCGGCTACGAG.

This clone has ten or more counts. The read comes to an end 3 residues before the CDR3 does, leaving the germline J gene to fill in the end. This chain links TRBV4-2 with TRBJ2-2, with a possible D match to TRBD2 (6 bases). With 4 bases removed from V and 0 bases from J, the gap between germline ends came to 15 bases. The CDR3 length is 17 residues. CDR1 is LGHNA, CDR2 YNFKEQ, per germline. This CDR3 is CASSRTIGGSNTGELFF. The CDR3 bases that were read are TGTGCCAGCAGCCGCACCATTGGGGGGTCGAACACCGGGGAG.

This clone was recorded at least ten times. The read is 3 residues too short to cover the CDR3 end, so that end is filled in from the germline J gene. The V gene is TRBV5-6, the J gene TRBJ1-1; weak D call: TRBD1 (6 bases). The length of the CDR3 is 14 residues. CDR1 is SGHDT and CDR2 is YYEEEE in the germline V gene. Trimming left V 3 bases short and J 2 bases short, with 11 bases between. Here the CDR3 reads CASSSTGVNTEAFF. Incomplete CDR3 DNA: TGTGCCAGCAGCTCGACAGGAGTTAACACTGAA.

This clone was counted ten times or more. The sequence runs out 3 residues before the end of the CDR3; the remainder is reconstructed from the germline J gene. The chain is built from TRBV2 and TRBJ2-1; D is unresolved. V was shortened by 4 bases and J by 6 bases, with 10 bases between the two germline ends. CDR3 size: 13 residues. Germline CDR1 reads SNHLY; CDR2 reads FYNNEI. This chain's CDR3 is CASSVSFFNEQFF. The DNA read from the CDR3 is TGTGCCAGCAGTGTCTCGTTTTTCAATGAG.

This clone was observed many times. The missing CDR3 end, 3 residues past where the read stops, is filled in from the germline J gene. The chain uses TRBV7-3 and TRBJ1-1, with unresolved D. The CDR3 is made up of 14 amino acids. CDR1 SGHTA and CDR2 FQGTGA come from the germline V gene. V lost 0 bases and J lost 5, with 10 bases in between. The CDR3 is CASSLTLESTEAFF. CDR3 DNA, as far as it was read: TGTGCCAGCAGCTTAACCTTAGAGTCAACTGAA.

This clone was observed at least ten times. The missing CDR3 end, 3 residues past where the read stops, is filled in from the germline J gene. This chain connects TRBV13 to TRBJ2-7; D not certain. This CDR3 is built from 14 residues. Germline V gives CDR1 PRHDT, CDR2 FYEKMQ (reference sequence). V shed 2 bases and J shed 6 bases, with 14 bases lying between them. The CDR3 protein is CASSLIQSPLEQYF. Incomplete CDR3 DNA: TGTGCCAGCAGCTTAATACAGAGCCCGCTCGAG.

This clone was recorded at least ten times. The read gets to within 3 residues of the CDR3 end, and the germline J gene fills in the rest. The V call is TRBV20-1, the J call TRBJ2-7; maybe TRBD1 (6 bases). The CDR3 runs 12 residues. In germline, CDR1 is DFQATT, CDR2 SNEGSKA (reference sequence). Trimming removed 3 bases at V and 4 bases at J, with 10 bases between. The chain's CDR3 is CSARRTGYEQYF. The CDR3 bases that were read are TGCAGTGCTAGGAGAACAGGGTACGAG.

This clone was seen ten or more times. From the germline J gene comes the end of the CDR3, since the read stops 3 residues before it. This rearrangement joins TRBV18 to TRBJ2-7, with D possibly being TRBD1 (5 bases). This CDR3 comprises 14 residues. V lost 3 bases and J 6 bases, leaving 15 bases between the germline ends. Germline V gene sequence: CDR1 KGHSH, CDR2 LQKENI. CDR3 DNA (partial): TGTGCCAGCTCACCCGAACAGGTGGCTTCCGAG. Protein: CASSPEQVASE. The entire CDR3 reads CASSPEQVASEQYF. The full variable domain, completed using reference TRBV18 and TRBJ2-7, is NAGVMQNPRHLVRRRGQEARLRCSPMKGHSHVYWYRQLPEEGLKFMVYLQKENIIDESGMPKERFSAEFPKEGPSILRIQQVVRGDSAAYFCASSPEQVASEQYFGPGTRLTVT.

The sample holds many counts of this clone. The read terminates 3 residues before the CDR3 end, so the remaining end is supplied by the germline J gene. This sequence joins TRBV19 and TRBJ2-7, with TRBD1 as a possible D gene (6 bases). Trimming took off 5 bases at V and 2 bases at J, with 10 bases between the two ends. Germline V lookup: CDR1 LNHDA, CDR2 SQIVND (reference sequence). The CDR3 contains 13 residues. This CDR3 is CASSPTGPYEQYF. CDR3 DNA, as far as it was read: TGTGCCAGTAGTCCTACAGGGCCCTACGAG. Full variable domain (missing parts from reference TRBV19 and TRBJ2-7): DGGITQSPKYLFRKEGQNVTLSCEQNLNHDAMYWYRQDPGQGLRLIYYSQIVNDFQKGDIAEGYSVSREKKESFPLTVTSAQKNPTAFYLCASSPTGPYEQYFGPGTRLTVT.

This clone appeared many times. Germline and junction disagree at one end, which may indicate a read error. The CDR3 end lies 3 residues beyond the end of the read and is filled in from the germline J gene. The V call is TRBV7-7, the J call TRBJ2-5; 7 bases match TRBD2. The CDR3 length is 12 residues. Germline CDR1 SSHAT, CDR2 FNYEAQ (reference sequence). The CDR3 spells CASSPTGGTQYF. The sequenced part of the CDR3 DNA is TGTGCTAGCAGCCCCACGGGGGGGACC.

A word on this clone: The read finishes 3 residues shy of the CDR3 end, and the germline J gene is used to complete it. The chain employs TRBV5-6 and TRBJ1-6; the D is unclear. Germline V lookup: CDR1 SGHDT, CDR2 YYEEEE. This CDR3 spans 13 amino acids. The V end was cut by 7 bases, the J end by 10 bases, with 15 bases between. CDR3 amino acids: CASGREWSSPLHF. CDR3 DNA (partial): TGTGCCAGCGGGCGGGAGTGGAGCTCACCC. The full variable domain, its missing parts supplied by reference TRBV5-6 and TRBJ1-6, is DAGVTQSPTHLIKTRGQQVTLRCSPKSGHDTVSWYQQALGQGPQFIFQYYEEEERQRGNFPDRFSGHQFPNYSSELNVNALLLGDSALYLCASGREWSSPLHFGNGTRLTVT.

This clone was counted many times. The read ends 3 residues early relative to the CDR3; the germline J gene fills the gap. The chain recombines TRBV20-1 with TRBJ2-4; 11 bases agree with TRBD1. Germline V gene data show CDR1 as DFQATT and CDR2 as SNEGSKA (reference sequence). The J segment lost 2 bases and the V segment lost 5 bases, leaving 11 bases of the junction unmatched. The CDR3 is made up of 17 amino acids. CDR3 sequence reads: CSALGTGGQSSKNIQYF. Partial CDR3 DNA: TGCAGTGCTTTGGGGACAGGGGGGCAATCTTCCAAAAACATT.

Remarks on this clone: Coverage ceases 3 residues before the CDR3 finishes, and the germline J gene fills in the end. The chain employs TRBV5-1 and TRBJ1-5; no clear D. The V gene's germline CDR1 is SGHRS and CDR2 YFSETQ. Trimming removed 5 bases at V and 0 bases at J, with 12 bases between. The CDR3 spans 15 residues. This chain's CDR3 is CASRVDGDSNQPQHF. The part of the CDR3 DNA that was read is TGCGCCAGCAGGGTAGACGGGGATAGCAATCAGCCC.

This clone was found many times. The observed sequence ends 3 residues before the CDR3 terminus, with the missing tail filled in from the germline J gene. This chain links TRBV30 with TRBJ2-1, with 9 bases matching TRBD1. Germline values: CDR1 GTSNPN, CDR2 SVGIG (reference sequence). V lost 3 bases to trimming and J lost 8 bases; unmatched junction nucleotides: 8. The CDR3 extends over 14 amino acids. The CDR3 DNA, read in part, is TGTGCCTGGAGCTTGACAGGGGGTGGCGATGAG. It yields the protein CAWSLTGGGDE. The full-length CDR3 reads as CAWSLTGGGDEQFF.

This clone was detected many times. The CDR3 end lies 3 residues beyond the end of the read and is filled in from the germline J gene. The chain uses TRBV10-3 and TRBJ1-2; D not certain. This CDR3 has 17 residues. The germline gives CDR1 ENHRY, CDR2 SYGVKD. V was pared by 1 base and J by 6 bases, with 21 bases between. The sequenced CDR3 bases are TGTGCCATCAGTGAGTATGTGAGAGTCACGAGGCGGAATGGC. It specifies CAISEYVRVTRRNG. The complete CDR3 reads CAISEYVRVTRRNGYTF.